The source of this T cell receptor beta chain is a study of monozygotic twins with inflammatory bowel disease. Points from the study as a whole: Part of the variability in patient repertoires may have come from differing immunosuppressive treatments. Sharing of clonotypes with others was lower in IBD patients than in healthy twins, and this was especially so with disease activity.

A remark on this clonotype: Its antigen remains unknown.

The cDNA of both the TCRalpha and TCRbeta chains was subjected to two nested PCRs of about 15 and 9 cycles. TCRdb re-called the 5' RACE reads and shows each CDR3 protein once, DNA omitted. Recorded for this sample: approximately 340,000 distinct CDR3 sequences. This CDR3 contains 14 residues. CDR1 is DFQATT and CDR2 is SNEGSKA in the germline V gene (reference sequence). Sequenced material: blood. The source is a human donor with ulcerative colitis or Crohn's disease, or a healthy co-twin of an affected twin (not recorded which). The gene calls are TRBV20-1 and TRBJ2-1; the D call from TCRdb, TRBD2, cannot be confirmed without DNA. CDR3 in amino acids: CSAGTSGGYNEQFF.